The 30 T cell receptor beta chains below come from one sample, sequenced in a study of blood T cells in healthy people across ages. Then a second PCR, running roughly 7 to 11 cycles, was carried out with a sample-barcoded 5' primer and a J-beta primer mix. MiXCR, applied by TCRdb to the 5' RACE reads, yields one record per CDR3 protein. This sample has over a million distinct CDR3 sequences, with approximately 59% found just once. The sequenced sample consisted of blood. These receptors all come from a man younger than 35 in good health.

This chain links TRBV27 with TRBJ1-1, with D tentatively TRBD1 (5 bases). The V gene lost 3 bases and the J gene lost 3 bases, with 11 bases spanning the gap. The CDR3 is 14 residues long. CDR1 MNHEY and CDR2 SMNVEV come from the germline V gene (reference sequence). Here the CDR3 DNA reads TGTGCCAGCAGTTTTAACGGAGGGGACACTGAAGCTTTCTTT. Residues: CASSFNGGDTEAFF.

The CDR3 nucleotides are TGTGCCAGCAGTCCCGGGACAGAATATCCCCTGGAGACCCAGTACTTC. Protein: CASSPGTEYPLETQYF. This chain joins TRBV27 and TRBJ2-5; 7 bases are a match to TRBD1. Germline V gene sequence: CDR1 MNHEY, CDR2 SMNVEV (reference sequence). The CDR3 is made up of 16 amino acids. V trimming: 5 bases; J trimming: 5 bases; junction bases outside the gene matches: 14.

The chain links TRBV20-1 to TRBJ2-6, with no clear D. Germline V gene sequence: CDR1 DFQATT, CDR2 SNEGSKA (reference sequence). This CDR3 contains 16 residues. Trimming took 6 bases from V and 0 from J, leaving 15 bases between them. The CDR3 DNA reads TGCAGTGCCGCACAAGCCGCCCGCTCTGGGGCCAACGTCCTGACTTTC. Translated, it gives CSAAQAARSGANVLTF.

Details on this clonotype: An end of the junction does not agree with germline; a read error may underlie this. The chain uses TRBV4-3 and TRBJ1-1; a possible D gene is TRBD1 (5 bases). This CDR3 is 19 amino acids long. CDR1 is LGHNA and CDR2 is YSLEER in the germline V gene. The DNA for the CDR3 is TGCCCCAGCAGCCAGTACCTACCACGGGGGTATGCGGGAAACACTGAAGCTTTCTTT. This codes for CPSSQYLPRGYAGNTEAFF.

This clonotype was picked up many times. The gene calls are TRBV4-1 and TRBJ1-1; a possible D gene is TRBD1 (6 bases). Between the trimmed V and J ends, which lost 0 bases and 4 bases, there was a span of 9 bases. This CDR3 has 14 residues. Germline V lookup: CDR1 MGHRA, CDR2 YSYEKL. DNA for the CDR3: TGCGCCAGCAGCCAAGACAGGGGTGGCACTGAAGCTTTCTTT. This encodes CASSQDRGGTEAFF.

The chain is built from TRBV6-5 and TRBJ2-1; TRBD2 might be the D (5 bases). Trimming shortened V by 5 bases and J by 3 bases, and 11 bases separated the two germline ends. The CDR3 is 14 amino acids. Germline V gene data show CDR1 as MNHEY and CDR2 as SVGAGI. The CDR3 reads CASSVVGVYNEQFF. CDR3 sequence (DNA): TGTGCCAGCAGTGTAGTGGGAGTCTACAATGAGCAGTTCTTC.

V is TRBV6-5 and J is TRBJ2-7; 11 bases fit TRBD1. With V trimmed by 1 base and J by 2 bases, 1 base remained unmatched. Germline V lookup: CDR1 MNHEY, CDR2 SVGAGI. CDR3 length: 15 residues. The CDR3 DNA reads TGTGCCAGCAGTTACTTGGGACAGGGGGCCTACGAGCAGTACTTC. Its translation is CASSYLGQGAYEQYF.

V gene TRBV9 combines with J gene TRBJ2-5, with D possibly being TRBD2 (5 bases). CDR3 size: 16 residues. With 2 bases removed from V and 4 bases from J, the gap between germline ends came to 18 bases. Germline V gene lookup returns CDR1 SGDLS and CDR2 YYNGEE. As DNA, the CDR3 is TGTGCCAGCAGCGTCTCTTCGGGGTTGGGTGGAGAGACCCAGTACTTC. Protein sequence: CASSVSSGLGGETQYF.

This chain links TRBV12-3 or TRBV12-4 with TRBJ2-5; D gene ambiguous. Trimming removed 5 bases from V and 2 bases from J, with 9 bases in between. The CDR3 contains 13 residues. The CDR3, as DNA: TGTGCCAGCAGTGTACTACAACAAGAGACCCAGTACTTC. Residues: CASSVLQQETQYF.

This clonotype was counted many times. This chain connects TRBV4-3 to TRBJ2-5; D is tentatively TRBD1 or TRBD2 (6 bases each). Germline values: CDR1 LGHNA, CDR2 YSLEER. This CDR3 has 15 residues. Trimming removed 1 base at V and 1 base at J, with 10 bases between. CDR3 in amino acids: CASSQVRGPQETQYF. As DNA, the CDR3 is TGCGCCAGCAGCCAAGTCCGGGGGCCCCAAGAGACCCAGTACTTC.

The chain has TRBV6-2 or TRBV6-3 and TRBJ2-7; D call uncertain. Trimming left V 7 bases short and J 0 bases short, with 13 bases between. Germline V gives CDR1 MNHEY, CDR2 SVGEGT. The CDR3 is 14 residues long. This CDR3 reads CASNPAVLSYEQYF. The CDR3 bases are TGTGCCAGCAATCCGGCAGTCCTCTCCTACGAGCAGTACTTC.

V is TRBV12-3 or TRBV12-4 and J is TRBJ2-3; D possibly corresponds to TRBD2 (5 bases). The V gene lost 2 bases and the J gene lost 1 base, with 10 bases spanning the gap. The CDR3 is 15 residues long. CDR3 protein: CASSLTGKGTDTQYF. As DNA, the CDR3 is TGTGCCAGCAGTTTAACGGGGAAGGGCACAGATACGCAGTATTTT.

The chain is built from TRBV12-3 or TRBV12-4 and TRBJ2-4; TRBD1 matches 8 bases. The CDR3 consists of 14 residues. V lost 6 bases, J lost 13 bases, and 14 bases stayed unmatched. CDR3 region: CASSYTGGSYGQYF. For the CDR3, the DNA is TGTGCCAGCAGCTATACAGGGGGTTCCTACGGGCAGTACTTC.

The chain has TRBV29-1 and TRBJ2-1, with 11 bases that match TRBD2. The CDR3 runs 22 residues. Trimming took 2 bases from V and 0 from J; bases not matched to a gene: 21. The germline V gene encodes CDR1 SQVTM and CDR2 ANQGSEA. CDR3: CSVESGETSGRTTLSSYNEQFF. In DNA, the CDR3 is TGCAGCGTTGAATCTGGGGAAACTAGCGGGAGAACCACGCTCAGCTCCTACAATGAGCAGTTCTTC.

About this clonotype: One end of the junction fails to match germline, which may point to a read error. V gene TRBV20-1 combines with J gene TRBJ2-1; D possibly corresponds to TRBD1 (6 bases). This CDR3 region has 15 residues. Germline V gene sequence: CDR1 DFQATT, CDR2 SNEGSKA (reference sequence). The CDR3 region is CGAREDYRVPGEQFF. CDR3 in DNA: TGCGGTGCTAGAGAAGATTACAGGGTCCCGGGGGAGCAGTTCTTC.

The CDR3 spells CASSSNPPLAARYNEQFF. The CDR3 nucleotides are TGTGCCAGCAGTTCAAACCCCCCACTAGCGGCCCGATACAATGAGCAGTTCTTC. This chain joins TRBV27 and TRBJ2-1; TRBD2 matches at 8 bases. Germline V CDR1 and CDR2: MNHEY, SMNVEV (reference sequence). V shed 4 bases, J shed 4 bases, and the junction held 15 bases outside the gene matches. The CDR3 has 18 residues.

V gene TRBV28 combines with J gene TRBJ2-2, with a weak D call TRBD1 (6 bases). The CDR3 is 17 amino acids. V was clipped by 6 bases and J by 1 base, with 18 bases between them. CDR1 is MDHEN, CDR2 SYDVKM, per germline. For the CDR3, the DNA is TGTGCCAGCAGCCCAACGTTAACAGGGCTGAACACCGGGGAGCTGTTTTTT. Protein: CASSPTLTGLNTGELFF.

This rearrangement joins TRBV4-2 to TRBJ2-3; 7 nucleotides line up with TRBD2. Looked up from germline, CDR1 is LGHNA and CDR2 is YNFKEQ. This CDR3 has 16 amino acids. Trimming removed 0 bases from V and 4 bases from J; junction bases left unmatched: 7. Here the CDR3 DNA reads TGTGCCAGCAGCCAAGATACGGGAGGTCAGGCAGATACGCAGTATTTT. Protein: CASSQDTGGQADTQYF.

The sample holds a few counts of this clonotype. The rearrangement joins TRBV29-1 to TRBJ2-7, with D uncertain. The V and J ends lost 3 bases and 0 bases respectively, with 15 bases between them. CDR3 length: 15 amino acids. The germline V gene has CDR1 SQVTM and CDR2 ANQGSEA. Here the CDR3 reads CSVEDRAQDSYEQYF. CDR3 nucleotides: TGCAGCGTTGAGGATAGGGCCCAAGACTCCTACGAGCAGTACTTC.

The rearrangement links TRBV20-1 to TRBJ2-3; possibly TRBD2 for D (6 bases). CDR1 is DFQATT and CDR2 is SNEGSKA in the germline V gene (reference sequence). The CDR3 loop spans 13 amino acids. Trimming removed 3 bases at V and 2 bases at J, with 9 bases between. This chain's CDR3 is CSARGLFTDTQYF. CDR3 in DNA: TGCAGTGCTAGGGGACTCTTCACAGATACGCAGTATTTT.

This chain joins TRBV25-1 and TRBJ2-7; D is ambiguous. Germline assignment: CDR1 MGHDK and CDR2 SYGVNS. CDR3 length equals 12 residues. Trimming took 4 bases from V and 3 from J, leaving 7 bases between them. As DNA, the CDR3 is TGTGCCAGCAGTGGTGTGGACTACGAGCAGTACTTC. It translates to CASSGVDYEQYF.

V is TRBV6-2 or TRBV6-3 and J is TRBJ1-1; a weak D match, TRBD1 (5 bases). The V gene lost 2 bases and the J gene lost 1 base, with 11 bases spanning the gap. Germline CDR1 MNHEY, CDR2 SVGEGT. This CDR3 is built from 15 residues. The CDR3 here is CASSYGGASNTEAFF. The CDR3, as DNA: TGTGCCAGCAGTTACGGGGGAGCGTCGAACACTGAAGCTTTCTTT.

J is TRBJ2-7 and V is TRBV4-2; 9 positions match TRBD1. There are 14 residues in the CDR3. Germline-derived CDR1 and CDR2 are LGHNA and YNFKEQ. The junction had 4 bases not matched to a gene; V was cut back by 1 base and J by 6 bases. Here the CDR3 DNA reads TGTGCCAGCAGCCAAGGGACAGGGGTGGTCGAGCAGTACTTC. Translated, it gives CASSQGTGVVEQYF.

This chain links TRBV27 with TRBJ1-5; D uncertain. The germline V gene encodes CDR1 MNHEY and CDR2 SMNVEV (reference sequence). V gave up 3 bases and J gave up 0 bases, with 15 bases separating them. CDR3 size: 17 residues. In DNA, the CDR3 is TGTGCCAGCAGTTTGTATTTGGGAGGGAATAGCAATCAGCCCCAGCATTTT. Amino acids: CASSLYLGGNSNQPQHF.

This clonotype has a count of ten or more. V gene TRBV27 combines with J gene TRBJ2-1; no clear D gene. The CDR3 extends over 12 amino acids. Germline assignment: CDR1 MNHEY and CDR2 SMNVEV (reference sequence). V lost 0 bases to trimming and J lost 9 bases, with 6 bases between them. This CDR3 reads CASSLSRSEQFF. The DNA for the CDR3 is TGTGCCAGCAGTTTATCCAGGAGTGAGCAGTTCTTC.

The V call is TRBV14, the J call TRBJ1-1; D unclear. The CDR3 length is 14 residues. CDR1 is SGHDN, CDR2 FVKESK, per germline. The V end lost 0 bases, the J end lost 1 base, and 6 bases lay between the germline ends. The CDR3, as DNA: TGTGCCAGCAGCCAAGAGATCCCGAACACTGAAGCTTTCTTT. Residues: CASSQEIPNTEAFF.

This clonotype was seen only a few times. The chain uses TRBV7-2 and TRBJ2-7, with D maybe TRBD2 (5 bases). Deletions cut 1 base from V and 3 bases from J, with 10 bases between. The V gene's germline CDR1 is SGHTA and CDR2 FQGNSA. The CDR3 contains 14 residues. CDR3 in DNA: TGTGCCAGCAGCTTAGTCGGACTTGTCTACGAGCAGTACTTC. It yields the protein CASSLVGLVYEQYF.

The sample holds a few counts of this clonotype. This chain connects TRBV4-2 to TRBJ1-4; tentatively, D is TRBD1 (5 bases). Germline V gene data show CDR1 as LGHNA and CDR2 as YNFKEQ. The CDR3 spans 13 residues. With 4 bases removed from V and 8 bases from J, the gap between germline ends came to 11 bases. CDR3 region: CASSRQGREKLFF. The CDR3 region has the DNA TGTGCCAGCAGCCGTCAGGGTCGAGAAAAACTGTTTTTT.

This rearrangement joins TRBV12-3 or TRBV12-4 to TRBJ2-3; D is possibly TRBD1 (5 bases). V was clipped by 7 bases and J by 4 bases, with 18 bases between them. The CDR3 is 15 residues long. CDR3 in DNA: TGTGCCAGCACATCCGTAAGGGGCCCCTCAGATACGCAGTATTTT. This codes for CASTSVRGPSDTQYF.

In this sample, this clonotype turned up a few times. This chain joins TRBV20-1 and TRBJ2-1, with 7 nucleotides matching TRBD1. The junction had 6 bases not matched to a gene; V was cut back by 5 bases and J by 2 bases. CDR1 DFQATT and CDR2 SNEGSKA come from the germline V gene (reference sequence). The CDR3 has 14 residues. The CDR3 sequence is CSADRDSAYNEQFF. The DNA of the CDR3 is TGCAGTGCTGACCGGGACAGTGCCTACAATGAGCAGTTCTTC.